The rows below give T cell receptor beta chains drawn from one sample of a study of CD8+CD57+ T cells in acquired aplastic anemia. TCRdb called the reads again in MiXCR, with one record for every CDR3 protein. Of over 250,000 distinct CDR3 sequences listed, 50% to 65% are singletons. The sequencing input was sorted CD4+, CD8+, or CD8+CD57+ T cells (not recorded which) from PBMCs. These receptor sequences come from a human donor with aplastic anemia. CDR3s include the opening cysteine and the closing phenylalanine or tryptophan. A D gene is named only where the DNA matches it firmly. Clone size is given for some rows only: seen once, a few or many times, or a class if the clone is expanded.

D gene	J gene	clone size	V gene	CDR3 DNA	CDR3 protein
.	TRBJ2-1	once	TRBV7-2	TGTGCCAGCAGCTCCCCCGGGACCACCAAGGTGGGGGAGTTCTTC	CASSSPGTTKVGEFF
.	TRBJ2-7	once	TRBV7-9	TGTGCCAGCAGCCGTACTCAGGACTTGTCCTACGAGCAGTACTTC	CASSRTQDLSYEQYF
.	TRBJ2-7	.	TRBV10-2	TGCGCCAGCAGTGAGTCGAAAGGTCTCGGGGAGCAGTACTTC	CASSESKGLGEQYF
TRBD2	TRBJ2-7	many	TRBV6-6	TGTGCCAGCAGTTCTAGCGGCTACGAGCAGTACTTC	CASSSSGYEQYF
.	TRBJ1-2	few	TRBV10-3	TGTGCCATCAGTGACAGTCTAGGCTTTAAGTATGGCTACACCTTC	CAISDSLGFKYGYTF
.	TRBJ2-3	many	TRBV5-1	TGCGCCAGCAGCTTGGCGGGGACAGATACGCAGTATTTT	CASSLAGTDTQYF
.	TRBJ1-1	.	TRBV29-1	TGCAGCGTTAAGGGGATGAACACTGAAGCTTTCTTT	CSVKGMNTEAFF
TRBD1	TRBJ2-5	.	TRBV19	TGTGCCAGTAGTAGAACAGGGGAACGACAAGAGACCCAGTACTTC	CASSRTGERQETQYF
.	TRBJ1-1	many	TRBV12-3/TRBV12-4	TGTGCCAGCAGCCGCAACACTGAAGCTTTCTTT	CASSRNTEAFF
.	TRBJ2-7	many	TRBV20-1	TGCAGTGCTAGATGGGGCGGGACGGGAACCTACGAGCAGTACTTC	CSARWGGTGTYEQYF
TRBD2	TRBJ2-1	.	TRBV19	TGTGCCAGTAGTATAGCGGATAGCGGGTTCAATGAGCAGTTCTTC	CASSIADSGFNEQFF
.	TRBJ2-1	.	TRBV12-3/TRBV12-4	TGTGCCAGCAGTTTGGTGGGGGCGAATAGGGATGAGCAGTTCTTC	CASSLVGANRDEQFF
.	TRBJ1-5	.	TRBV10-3	TGTGCCATCAGTGAGGGGAACGGAAAAAATAGCAATCAGCCCCAGCATTTT	CAISEGNGKNSNQPQHF
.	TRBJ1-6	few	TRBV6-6	TGTGCCAGCACCTCGGACCGAAGGAGGTCACCCCTCCACTTT	CASTSDRRRSPLHF
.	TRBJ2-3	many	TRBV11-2	TGTGCCAGCAGCTACGGACTTCAAGATACGCAGTATTTT	CASSYGLQDTQYF
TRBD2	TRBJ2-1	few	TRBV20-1	TGCAGTGCTAGGGGACTAGCGGGGGGAAATGAGCAGTTCTTC	CSARGLAGGNEQFF
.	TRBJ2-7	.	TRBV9	TGTGCCAGCAAGGTAGGGGTCGAGCAGTACTTC	CASKVGVEQYF
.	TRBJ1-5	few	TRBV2	TGTGCCAGCCTGCTTGATAGCAATCAGCCCCAGCATTTT	CASLLDSNQPQHF
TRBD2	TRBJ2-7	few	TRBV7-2	TGTGCCAGCAGCCCCCTCGGGGGGGGGCATCGGGCCTACGAGCAGTACTTC	CASSPLGGGHRAYEQYF
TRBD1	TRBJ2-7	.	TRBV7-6	TGTGCCAGCAGCGGACATTTGCAGACAGGGGGAAACTCCTACGAGCAGTACTTC	CASSGHLQTGGNSYEQYF
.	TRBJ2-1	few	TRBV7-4	TGTGCCAGCAGCGTAGCTGGTGGTGAGCAGTTCTTC	CASSVAGGEQFF
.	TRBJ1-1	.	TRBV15	TGTGCCACCAGCAGACAGCTAAACACTGAAGCTTTCTTT	CATSRQLNTEAFF
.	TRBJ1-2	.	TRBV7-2	TGTGCCAGCAGCGTCCAACAGACTTCTAACTATGGCTACACCTTC	CASSVQQTSNYGYTF
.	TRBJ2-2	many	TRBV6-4	TGTGCCAGCAGTGACTCCGACGGACGGACCGGGGAGCTGTTTTTT	CASSDSDGRTGELFF
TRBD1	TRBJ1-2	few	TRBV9	TGTGCCAGCAGCGTAGCAGGGGGAAGCTACACCTTC	CASSVAGGSYTF
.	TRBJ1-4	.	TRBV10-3	TGTGCCATCAGTGAAAAACTGTTTTTT	CAISEKLFF
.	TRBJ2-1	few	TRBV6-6	TGTGCCAGCAGTTACTTCGGGGCCAACTTCGACAATGAGCAGTTCTTC	CASSYFGANFDNEQFF
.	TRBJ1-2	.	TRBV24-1	TGTGCCACCAGTGTGACAGAAAACTATGGCTACACCTTC	CATSVTENYGYTF
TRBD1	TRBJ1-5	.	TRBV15	TGTGCCACCAGCACTATGTGGGACAGGGACGGTCAGCCCCAGCATTTT	CATSTMWDRDGQPQHF